These 6 T cell receptor beta chains were sequenced from one sample in a study of a mutant IDH1 vaccine in newly diagnosed glioma. These TCRs are of unknown antigen specificity. Described time point: week 23, last vaccination. Each dose of the vaccine consisted of 300 ug of mutant IDH1 20-mer peptide, with topical imiquimod. Method: immunoSEQ multiplex PCR; TCRdb's copy keeps in-frame clones and lacks some. In the table there are 60,000 or so clones, about 81% of which are singletons. The input for sequencing was PBMCs, taken from a glioma patient whose treatment included an IDH1 peptide vaccine. Every receptor here comes from a woman in her forties with glioma. Some clones in this sample may be carry-over from other donors' samples.

The chain combines TRBV4-3 with TRBJ1-5, with 7 bases fitting TRBD1. The germline CDR1 and CDR2 sequences are LGHNA and YSLEER. The CDR3 totals 16 residues. V lost 0 bases and J lost 2; bases outside the gene matches: 4. The CDR3 loop is CASSQDWGQRNQPQHF. The CDR3 nucleotides read TGCGCCAGCAGCCAAGATTGGGGACAGCGCAATCAGCCCCAGCATTTT.

This sequence joins TRBV28 and TRBJ1-4; D is unclear. Trimming cost V 3 bases and J 7 bases, with 6 bases left between them. Germline loops: CDR1 MDHEN, CDR2 SYDVKM. This CDR3 region has 12 residues. CDR3 residues: CASSFAGEKLFF. The DNA for the CDR3 is TGTGCCAGCAGTTTTGCAGGTGAAAAACTGTTTTTT.

This chain uses TRBV4-3 with TRBJ2-7, with D possibly being TRBD1 (6 bases). The V gene lost 0 bases and the J gene lost 2 bases, with 14 bases spanning the gap. The length of the CDR3 is 16 residues. Germline assignment: CDR1 LGHNA and CDR2 YSLEER. CDR3 DNA: TGCGCCAGCAGCCAAGACTCCGGGACAAACCCCTACGAGCAGTACTTC. It encodes CASSQDSGTNPYEQYF.

The genes are TRBV5-1 and TRBJ2-2, with D perhaps TRBD2 (5 bases). There are 17 residues in the CDR3. The V end lost 0 bases, the J end lost 5 bases, and 17 bases lay between the germline ends. Germline-derived CDR1 and CDR2 are SGHRS and YFSETQ. As DNA, the CDR3 is TGCGCCAGCAGCTTGGAGGCTCTTGGCGGCGGGACCGGGGAGCTGTTTTTT. Translated: CASSLEALGGGTGELFF.

This chain connects TRBV7-3 to TRBJ1-4; no clear D. Germline loops: CDR1 SGHTA, CDR2 FQGTGA. Trimming left V 5 bases short and J 2 bases short, with 12 bases between. CDR3 length equals 15 residues. CDR3 in DNA: TGTGCCAGCAGCGTCAGGCCCGGGACTAATGAAAAACTGTTTTTT. This gives the protein CASSVRPGTNEKLFF.

This clone was recorded only once. V and J are TRBV11-3 and TRBJ1-1, with D possibly matching TRBD1 (6 bases). Trimming left V 5 bases short and J 5 bases short, with 12 bases between. This CDR3 spans 13 amino acids. CDR1 is SGHNT, CDR2 YENEEA, per germline. CDR3 residues: CASSRNQGTEAFF. As DNA, the CDR3 is TGTGCCAGCAGCAGAAACCAGGGGACTGAAGCTTTCTTT. Complete variable domain (other parts from reference TRBV11-3 and TRBJ1-1): EAGVVQSPRYKIIEKKQPVAFWCNPISGHNTLYWYLQNLGQGPELLIRYENEEAVDDSQLPKDRFSAERLKGVDSTLKIQPAELGDSAVYLCASSRNQGTEAFFGQGTRLTVV.